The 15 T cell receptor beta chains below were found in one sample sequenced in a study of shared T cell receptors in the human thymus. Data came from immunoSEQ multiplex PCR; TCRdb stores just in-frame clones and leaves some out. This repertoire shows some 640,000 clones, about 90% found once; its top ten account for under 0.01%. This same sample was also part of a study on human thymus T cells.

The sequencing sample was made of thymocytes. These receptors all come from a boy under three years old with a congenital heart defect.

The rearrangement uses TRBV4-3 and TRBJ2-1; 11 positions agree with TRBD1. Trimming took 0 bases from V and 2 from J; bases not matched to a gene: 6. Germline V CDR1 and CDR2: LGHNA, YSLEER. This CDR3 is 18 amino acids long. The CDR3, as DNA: TGCGCCAGCAGCCAAGAAGGGAGGGACAGGGGGGCCTACAATGAGCAGTTCTTC. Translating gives CASSQEGRDRGAYNEQFF.

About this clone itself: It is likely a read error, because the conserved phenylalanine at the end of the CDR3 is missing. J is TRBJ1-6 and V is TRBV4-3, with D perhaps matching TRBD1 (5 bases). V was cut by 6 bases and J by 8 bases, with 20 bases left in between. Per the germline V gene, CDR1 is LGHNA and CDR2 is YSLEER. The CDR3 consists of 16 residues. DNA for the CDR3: TGCGCCAGCAGACCCACTCAGGGTATACAGGATTCACCCCTCCACCTT. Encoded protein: CASRPTQGIQDSPLHL.

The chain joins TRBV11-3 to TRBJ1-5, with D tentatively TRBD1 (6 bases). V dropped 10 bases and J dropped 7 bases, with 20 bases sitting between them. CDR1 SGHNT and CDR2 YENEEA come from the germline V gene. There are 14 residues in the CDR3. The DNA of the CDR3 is TGTGCCACTGGTGGGCAGACAGGTCCACAGCCCCAGCATTTT. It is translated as CATGGQTGPQPQHF.

The CDR3 sequence: CASSPAHISPGAPEAFF. The CDR3 nucleotides are TGTGCCAGCAGTCCTGCGCATATTTCTCCAGGGGCGCCCGAAGCTTTCTTT. The chain carries TRBV28 and TRBJ1-1, with a possible D match to TRBD1 (6 bases). V shed 5 bases and J shed 8 bases, with 27 bases lying between them. Germline values: CDR1 MDHEN, CDR2 SYDVKM. The CDR3 length is 17 residues.

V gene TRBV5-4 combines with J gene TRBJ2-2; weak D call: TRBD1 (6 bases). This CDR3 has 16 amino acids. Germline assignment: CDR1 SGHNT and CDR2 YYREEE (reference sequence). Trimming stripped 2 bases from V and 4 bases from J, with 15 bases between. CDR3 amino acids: CASSFSRGLGTGELFF. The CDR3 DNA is TGTGCCAGCAGCTTTTCCAGGGGATTAGGCACCGGGGAGCTGTTTTTT.

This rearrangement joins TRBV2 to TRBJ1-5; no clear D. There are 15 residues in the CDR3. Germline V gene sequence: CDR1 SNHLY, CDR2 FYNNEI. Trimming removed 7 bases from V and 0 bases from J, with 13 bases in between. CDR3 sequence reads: CASKTGFNSNQPQHF. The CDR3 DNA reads TGTGCCAGCAAAACGGGGTTTAATAGCAATCAGCCCCAGCATTTT.

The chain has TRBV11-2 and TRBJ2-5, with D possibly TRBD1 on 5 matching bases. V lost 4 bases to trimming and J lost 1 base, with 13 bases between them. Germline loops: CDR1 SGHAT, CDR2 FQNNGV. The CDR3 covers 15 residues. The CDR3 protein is CASSSDSNLQETQYF. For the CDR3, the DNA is TGTGCCAGCAGCTCCGACAGTAATCTCCAAGAGACCCAGTACTTC.

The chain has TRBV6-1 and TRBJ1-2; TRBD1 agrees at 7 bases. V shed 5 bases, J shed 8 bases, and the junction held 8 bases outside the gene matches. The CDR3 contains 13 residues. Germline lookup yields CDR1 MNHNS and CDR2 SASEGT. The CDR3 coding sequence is TGTGCCAGCAGTACCCGACAGGGTCGAGGCTACACCTTC. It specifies CASSTRQGRGYTF.

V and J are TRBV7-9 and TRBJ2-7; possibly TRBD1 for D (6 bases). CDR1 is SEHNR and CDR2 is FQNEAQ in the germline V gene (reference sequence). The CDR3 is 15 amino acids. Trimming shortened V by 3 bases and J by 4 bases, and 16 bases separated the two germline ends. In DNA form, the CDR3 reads TGTGCCAGCAGCTTCATGACAGGCCTGTCGTACGAGCAGTACTTC. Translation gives CASSFMTGLSYEQYF. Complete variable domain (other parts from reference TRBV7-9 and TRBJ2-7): DTGVSQNPRHKITKRGQNVTFRCDPISEHNRLYWYRQTLGQGPEFLTYFQNEAQLEKSRLLSDRFSAERPKGSFSTLEIQRTEQGDSAMYLCASSFMTGLSYEQYFGPGTRLTVT.

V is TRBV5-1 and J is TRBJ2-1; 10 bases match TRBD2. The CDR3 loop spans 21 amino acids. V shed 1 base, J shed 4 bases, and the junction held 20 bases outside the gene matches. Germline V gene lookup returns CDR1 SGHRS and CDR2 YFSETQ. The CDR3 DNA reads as TGCGCCAGCAGCTTGTCTCTTGGGCTAGCGGGAGCTGGGGGGCCGTACAATGAGCAGTTCTTC. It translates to CASSLSLGLAGAGGPYNEQFF.

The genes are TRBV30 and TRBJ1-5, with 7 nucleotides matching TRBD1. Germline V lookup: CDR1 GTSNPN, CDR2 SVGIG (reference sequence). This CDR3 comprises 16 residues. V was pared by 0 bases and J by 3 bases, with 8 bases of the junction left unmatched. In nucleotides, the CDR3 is TGTGCCTGGAGTGTTGGAGGGGGCGAGGACAATCAGCCCCAGCATTTT. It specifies CAWSVGGGEDNQPQHF. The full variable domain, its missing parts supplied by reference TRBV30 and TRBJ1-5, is SQTIHQWPATLVQPVGSPLSLECTVEGTSNPNLYWYRQAAGRGLQLLFYSVGIGQISSEVPQNLSASRPQDRQFILSSKKLLLSDSGFYLCAWSVGGGEDNQPQHFGDGTRLSIL.

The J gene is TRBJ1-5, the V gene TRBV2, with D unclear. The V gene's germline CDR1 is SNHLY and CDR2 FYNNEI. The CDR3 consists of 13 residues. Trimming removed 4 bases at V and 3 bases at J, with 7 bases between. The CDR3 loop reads CASSAHFNQPQHF. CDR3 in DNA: TGTGCCAGCAGTGCCCATTTCAATCAGCCCCAGCATTTT.

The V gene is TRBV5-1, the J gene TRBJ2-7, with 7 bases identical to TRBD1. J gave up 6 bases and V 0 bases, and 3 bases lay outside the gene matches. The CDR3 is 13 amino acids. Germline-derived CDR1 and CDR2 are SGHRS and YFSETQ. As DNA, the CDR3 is TGCGCCAGCAGCTTGGGACAGGGATCCGAGCAGTACTTC. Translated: CASSLGQGSEQYF.

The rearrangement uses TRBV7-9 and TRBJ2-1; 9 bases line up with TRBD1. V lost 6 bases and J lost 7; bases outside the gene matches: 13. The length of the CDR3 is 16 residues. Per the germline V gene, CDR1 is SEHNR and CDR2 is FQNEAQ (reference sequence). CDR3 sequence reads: CASRRSPGQGRNEQFF. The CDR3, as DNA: TGTGCCAGCAGGCGTTCCCCGGGACAGGGTAGAAATGAGCAGTTCTTC. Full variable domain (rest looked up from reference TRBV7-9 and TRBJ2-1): DTGVSQNPRHKITKRGQNVTFRCDPISEHNRLYWYRQTLGQGPEFLTYFQNEAQLEKSRLLSDRFSAERPKGSFSTLEIQRTEQGDSAMYLCASRRSPGQGRNEQFFGPGTRLTVL.

The CDR3 coding sequence is TGTGCCAGCAGCTCCAGGGGGCCCGATCAGCCCCAGCATTTT. Translation gives CASSSRGPDQPQHF. The chain couples TRBV5-6 to TRBJ1-5; 8 nucleotides line up with TRBD1. Losses at the gene ends were 3 bases for V and 5 bases for J; bases not matched to a gene: 4. In germline, CDR1 is SGHDT, CDR2 YYEEEE. This CDR3 comprises 14 residues.